The clone carrying this TCR beta chain was recorded at least ten times. These data originate in a study of molecular identifiers for immune sequencing clone quantification. Construction of naive CD8 libraries employed 20,000 to 1,000,000 sorted cells together with 10%, 30% or 50% RNA. Trimming took 6 bases from V and 0 from J, leaving 9 bases between them. The CDR3 covers 13 residues. CDR1 and CDR2 from the germline V gene are SGHVS and FNYEAQ. It was with previously described methods and listed TCR primers that bulk TCR libraries were made. TCRdb reanalysed the PCR reads using MiXCR and keeps one entry per CDR3 protein. The sample holds around 43,000 distinct CDR3 sequences, 15% to 20% seen once.

This clonotype was sampled from a human donor in good health. Some libraries in this study had Jurkat cell RNA spiked in. Sequencing was done on a sample of naive CD8+ T cells from blood, with Jurkat cell RNA spiked in. Specified subset: FACS-sorted CD8+CD4-CCR7+CD45RA+ naive T cells. The chain joins TRBV7-6 to TRBJ2-7; TRBD1 is a possible D gene (6 bases). The CDR3 DNA reads as TGTGCCAGCAGTACAGGGAGCTCCTACGAGCAGTACTTC. Amino acid sequence: CASSTGSSYEQYF. Using reference TRBV7-6 and TRBJ2-7 for the parts outside the CDR3, the full variable domain is GAGVSQSPRYKVTKRGQDVALRCDPISGHVSLYWYRQALGQGPEFLTYFNYEAQQDKSGLPNDRFSAERPEGSISTLTIQRTEQRDSAMYRCASSTGSSYEQYFGPGTRLTVT.